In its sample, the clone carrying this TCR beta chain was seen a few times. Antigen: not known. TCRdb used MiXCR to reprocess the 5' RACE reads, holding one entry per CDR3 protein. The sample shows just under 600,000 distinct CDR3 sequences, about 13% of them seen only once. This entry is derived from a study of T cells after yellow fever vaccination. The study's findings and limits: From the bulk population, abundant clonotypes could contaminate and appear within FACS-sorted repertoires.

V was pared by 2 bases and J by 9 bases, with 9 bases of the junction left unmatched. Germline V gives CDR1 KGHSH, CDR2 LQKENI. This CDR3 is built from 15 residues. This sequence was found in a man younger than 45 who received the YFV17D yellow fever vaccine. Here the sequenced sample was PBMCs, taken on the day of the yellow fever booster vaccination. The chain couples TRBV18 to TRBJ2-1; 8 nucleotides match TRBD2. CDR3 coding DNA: TGTGCCAGCTCACCAAGGCGGAGCGGGAGCTTTGAGCAGTTCTTC. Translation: CASSPRRSGSFEQFF.